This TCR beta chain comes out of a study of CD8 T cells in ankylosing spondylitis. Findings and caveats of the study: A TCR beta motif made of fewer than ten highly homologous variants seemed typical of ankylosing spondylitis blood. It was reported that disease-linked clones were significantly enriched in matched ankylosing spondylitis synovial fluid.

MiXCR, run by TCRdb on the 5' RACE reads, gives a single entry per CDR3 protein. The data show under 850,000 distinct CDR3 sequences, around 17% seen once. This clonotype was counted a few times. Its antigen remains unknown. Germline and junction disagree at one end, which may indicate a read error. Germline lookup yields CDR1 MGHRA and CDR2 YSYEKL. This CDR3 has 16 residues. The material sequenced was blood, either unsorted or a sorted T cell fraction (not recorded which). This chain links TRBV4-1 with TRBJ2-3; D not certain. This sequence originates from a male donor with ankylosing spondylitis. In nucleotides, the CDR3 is TGCGCCTGCAGCCAAGGCGCCAGCCTTAGCACAGATACGCAGTATTTT. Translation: CACSQGASLSTDTQYF.